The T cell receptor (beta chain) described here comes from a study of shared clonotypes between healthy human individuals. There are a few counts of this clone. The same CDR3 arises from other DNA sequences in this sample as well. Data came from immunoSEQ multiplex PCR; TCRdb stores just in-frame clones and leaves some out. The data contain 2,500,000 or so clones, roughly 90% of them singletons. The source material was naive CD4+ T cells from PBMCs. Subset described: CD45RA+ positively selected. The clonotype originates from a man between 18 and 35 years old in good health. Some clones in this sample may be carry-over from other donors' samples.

CDR3: CASSPTDTQYF. Here the CDR3 DNA reads TGTGCCAGCAGCCCCACAGATACGCAGTATTTT. The V call is TRBV28, the J call TRBJ2-3; D is unresolved. This CDR3 has 11 amino acids. V was clipped by 6 bases and J by 2 bases, with 3 bases between them. Germline assignment: CDR1 MDHEN and CDR2 SYDVKM.